The present T cell receptor (beta chain) was sequenced within a study of regulatory T cells in long-lasting Graves disease. The time point was: newly diagnosed GD, antithyroid drugs for less than 3 months. After RNA was extracted from PBMCs, the TCR library was made from it. This clonotype occurred many times. Construction of the TCR beta libraries employed iRepertoire HTBI primers in conjunction with Arm-PCR of CDR3 regions. One entry per CDR3 protein, called by TCRdb with MiXCR from the multiplex PCR reads. The sample yields hundreds of thousands of distinct CDR3 sequences, 16% seen once. Losses at the gene ends were 5 bases for V and 1 base for J; bases not matched to a gene: 5. This CDR3 region has 14 residues. In germline, CDR1 is SGHTA, CDR2 FQGTGA. This same sample was also taken into another study, of T cells in Graves' hyperthyroidism and ophthalmopathy.

This chain joins TRBV7-3 and TRBJ2-7, with 7 bases identical to TRBD1. The source of this sequence is a man aged 40-55 years with Graves disease. The specimen comprised peripheral blood mononuclear cells (PBMCs), sampled at new diagnosis, from a patient treated with antithyroid drugs. The CDR3 coding sequence is TGTGCCAGCAGCCCTGGACAGGCGTCCTACGAGCAGTACTTC. It translates to CASSPGQASYEQYF. Full variable domain (remainder filled in from reference TRBV7-3 and TRBJ2-7): GAGVSQTPSNKVTEKGKYVELRCDPISGHTALYWYRQSLGQGPEFLIYFQGTGAADDSGLPNDRFFAVRPEGSVSTLKIQRTERGDSAVYLCASSPGQASYEQYFGPGTRLTVT.